These 18 T cell receptor beta chains originate from one sample sequenced in a study of high-grade serous ovarian cancer treatment subgroups. Sequenced by immunoSEQ multiplex PCR; TCRdb stores in-frame clones only, minus some. Of 3,000 to 3,500 clones listed, roughly 85% are singletons. Tumor samples were obtained before definitive surgery or chemotherapy. Input material: tumor tissue. Source of these receptors: a human donor with high-grade serous ovarian cancer.

The genes are TRBV7-8 and TRBJ1-2; D gene unclear. Germline CDR1 SGHVS, CDR2 FQNEAQ. Trimming shortened V by 1 base and J by 1 base, and 1 base separated the two germline ends. This CDR3 contains 12 residues. Here the CDR3 DNA reads TGTGCCAGCAGCTTAGATAACTATGGCTACACCTTC. Its protein is CASSLDNYGYTF.

This chain connects TRBV7-9 to TRBJ2-7; TRBD2 aligns across 8 bases. Germline CDR1 reads SEHNR; CDR2 reads FQNEAQ (reference sequence). Trimming cost V 1 base and J 3 bases; bases outside gene matches: 5. The CDR3 loop spans 15 amino acids. The CDR3 loop is CASSLDLAGLYEQYF. CDR3 sequence (DNA): TGTGCCAGCAGCTTAGATCTAGCGGGCCTCTACGAGCAGTACTTC. Full variable domain (rest looked up from reference TRBV7-9 and TRBJ2-7): DTGVSQNPRHKITKRGQNVTFRCDPISEHNRLYWYRQTLGQGPEFLTYFQNEAQLEKSRLLSDRFSAERPKGSFSTLEIQRTEQGDSAMYLCASSLDLAGLYEQYFGPGTRLTVT.

The chain recombines TRBV6-4 with TRBJ2-3; tentatively, D is TRBD2 (5 bases). The V end was cut by 3 bases, the J end by 0 bases, with 7 bases between. Germline CDR1 and CDR2: MRHNA and SNTAGT. The CDR3 is made up of 14 amino acids. This chain's CDR3 is CASSEGGSTDTQYF. The DNA for the CDR3 is TGTGCCAGCAGTGAGGGCGGGAGCACAGATACGCAGTATTTT.

A single count supports this clone. The CDR3 is CASSPDSGSNVLTF. The CDR3 DNA follows: TGTGCCAGCTCACCAGACTCGGGGTCCAACGTCCTGACTTTC. The chain combines TRBV18 with TRBJ2-6; D possibly corresponds to TRBD2 (5 bases). The CDR3 runs 14 residues. Germline CDR1 is KGHSH and CDR2 is LQKENI. V lost 2 bases and J 8 bases, leaving 10 bases between the germline ends.

In this sample, this clone turned up a few times. The rearrangement uses TRBV28 and TRBJ1-5; D is perhaps TRBD1 (6 bases). The CDR3 is made up of 16 amino acids. V gave up 3 bases and J gave up 4 bases, with 16 bases separating them. Germline V gene data show CDR1 as MDHEN and CDR2 as SYDVKM. The CDR3 protein is CASSFIGGPSNQPQHF. The CDR3 nucleotides read TGTGCCAGCAGTTTTATCGGGGGCCCATCGAATCAGCCCCAGCATTTT.

V and J are TRBV27 and TRBJ2-7, with TRBD1 identical over 9 bases. The germline gives CDR1 MNHEY, CDR2 SMNVEV (reference sequence). CDR3 length: 13 residues. The V segment lost 5 bases and the J segment 3 bases; nucleotides outside the gene matches: 2. The CDR3 sequence: CASSPTGGYEQYF. The DNA of the CDR3 is TGTGCCAGCAGTCCGACAGGGGGCTACGAGCAGTACTTC.

The chain recombines TRBV28 with TRBJ2-7; TRBD1 aligns across 10 bases. The V and J ends lost 5 bases and 4 bases, in that order; junction bases with no gene match: 5. The germline gives CDR1 MDHEN, CDR2 SYDVKM. This CDR3 region has 14 residues. This CDR3 is CASSPLGQGYEQYF. In DNA, the CDR3 is TGTGCCAGCAGTCCCCTGGGACAGGGGTACGAGCAGTACTTC.

This chain connects TRBV5-8 to TRBJ2-7; no reliable D call. The CDR3 is 16 amino acids. Trimming removed 1 base from V and 4 bases from J, with 18 bases in between. Germline V gene lookup returns CDR1 SGHTS and CDR2 YDEGEE. The CDR3 sequence: CASSLSRYSPGYEQYF. The DNA of the CDR3 is TGTGCCAGCAGCTTGTCTCGTTACAGTCCAGGATACGAGCAGTACTTC.

This clone has only one observation. The chain joins TRBV25-1 to TRBJ2-3; D is uncertain. CDR1 is MGHDK, CDR2 SYGVNS, per germline. CDR3 length equals 13 residues. V was shortened by 4 bases and J by 1 base, with 6 bases between the two germline ends. The CDR3 reads CASSVTGTDTQYF. The CDR3 nucleotides read TGTGCCAGCAGTGTGACTGGCACAGATACGCAGTATTTT.

V usage is TRBV6-5 and J usage is TRBJ2-2; D is unclear. The germline V gene encodes CDR1 MNHEY and CDR2 SVGAGI. The V end was cut by 6 bases, the J end by 4 bases, with 9 bases between. The CDR3 is 13 residues long. The CDR3 DNA follows: TGTGCCAGCAGACCCCGCCCCACCGGGGAGCTGTTTTTT. The encoded protein is CASRPRPTGELFF.

This chain connects TRBV19 to TRBJ2-1; D unresolved. Trimming took 3 bases from V and 3 from J, leaving 9 bases between them. The CDR3 is 14 amino acids. Germline lookup yields CDR1 LNHDA and CDR2 SQIVND (reference sequence). Written as DNA, the CDR3 is TGTGCCAGTAGTATTTCCCATGTCTACAATGAGCAGTTCTTC. Translation: CASSISHVYNEQFF.

V gene TRBV27 combines with J gene TRBJ2-7; D remains unclear. The CDR3 is 15 amino acids. Germline V gene sequence: CDR1 MNHEY, CDR2 SMNVEV (reference sequence). The V end lost 0 bases, the J end lost 1 base, and 10 bases lay between the germline ends. CDR3 amino acids: CASSLSAYGSYEQYF. The CDR3 DNA follows: TGTGCCAGCAGTTTATCCGCGTACGGTTCCTACGAGCAGTACTTC.

In DNA form, the CDR3 reads TGTGCCAGCTCAGCCCTAGAAGGGGCGAACTATGGCTACACCTTC. As protein: CASSALEGANYGYTF. The rearrangement joins TRBV18 to TRBJ1-2; weak D call: TRBD1 (5 bases). The CDR3 length is 15 residues. V dropped 5 bases and J dropped 2 bases, with 15 bases sitting between them. The germline V gene has CDR1 KGHSH and CDR2 LQKENI. The full variable domain, rest sourced from reference TRBV18 and TRBJ1-2, is NAGVMQNPRHLVRRRGQEARLRCSPMKGHSHVYWYRQLPEEGLKFMVYLQKENIIDESGMPKERFSAEFPKEGPSILRIQQVVRGDSAAYFCASSALEGANYGYTFGSGTRLTVV.

The chain carries TRBV7-9 and TRBJ1-2; unclear D gene. CDR1 is SEHNR and CDR2 is FQNEAQ in the germline V gene (reference sequence). CDR3 length: 12 residues. V lost 3 bases and J 3 bases, leaving 5 bases between the germline ends. In DNA form, the CDR3 reads TGTGCCAGCAGCTTCGGAGACTATGGCTACACCTTC. Translated: CASSFGDYGYTF.

This rearrangement joins TRBV30 to TRBJ2-5; D is unclear. The CDR3 has 15 residues. The V gene lost 2 bases and the J gene lost 4 bases, with 17 bases spanning the gap. Looked up from germline, CDR1 is GTSNPN and CDR2 is SVGIG (reference sequence). For the CDR3, the DNA is TGTGCCTGGAGTTACCAGGCAACCGGAAGAGAGACCCAGTACTTC. This gives the protein CAWSYQATGRETQYF. The whole variable domain, remainder taken from reference TRBV30 and TRBJ2-5, is SQTIHQWPATLVQPVGSPLSLECTVEGTSNPNLYWYRQAAGRGLQLLFYSVGIGQISSEVPQNLSASRPQDRQFILSSKKLLLSDSGFYLCAWSYQATGRETQYFGPGTRLLVL.

V is TRBV5-1 and J is TRBJ2-5, with TRBD2 matching over 12 bases. Looked up from germline, CDR1 is SGHRS and CDR2 is YFSETQ. V was pared by 3 bases and J by 1 base, with 4 bases of the junction left unmatched. This CDR3 is built from 16 residues. In nucleotides, the CDR3 is TGCGCCAGCAGCTACGGACTAGCGGGACGCCAAGAGACCCAGTACTTC. This sequence encodes CASSYGLAGRQETQYF. Based on the CDR3 plus reference TRBV5-1 and TRBJ2-5, the full variable domain is KAGVTQTPRYLIKTRGQQVTLSCSPISGHRSVSWYQQTPGQGLQFLFEYFSETQRNKGNFPGRFSGRQFSNSRSEMNVSTLELGDSALYLCASSYGLAGRQETQYFGPGTRLLVL.

V is TRBV5-4 and J is TRBJ2-3; no clear D. The CDR3 contains 16 residues. Trimming stripped 0 bases from V and 0 bases from J, with 11 bases between. Germline assignment: CDR1 SGHNT and CDR2 YYREEE (reference sequence). CDR3 loop: CASSLGLGRSTDTQYF. CDR3 in DNA: TGTGCCAGCAGCTTGGGGTTAGGGCGGAGCACAGATACGCAGTATTTT.

The chain uses TRBV5-4 and TRBJ1-2, with D unresolved. Per the germline V gene, CDR1 is SGHNT and CDR2 is YYREEE (reference sequence). This CDR3 is 15 amino acids long. V was pared by 1 base and J by 2 bases, with 12 bases between. The CDR3 sequence: CASSLNLVGNYGYTF. The CDR3, as DNA: TGTGCCAGCAGCTTGAATTTGGTGGGAAACTATGGCTACACCTTC.